These 20 T cell receptor beta chains came from one sample sequenced in a study of T cell responses to AZD1222 COVID-19 vaccine. TCRdb's table, derived via immunoSEQ multiplex PCR, lists solely in-frame clones and lacks some. The sample records about 200,000 clones, almost 90% being singletons. The material was peripheral blood, obtained on day 0 of AZD1222 vaccination. Every receptor here comes from an adult in good health.

The chain carries TRBV2 and TRBJ1-1, with D unclear. The CDR3 spans 13 residues. Trimming took 8 bases from V and 4 from J, leaving 14 bases between them. Germline V gives CDR1 SNHLY, CDR2 FYNNEI. This chain's CDR3 is CASRMVWGTEAFF. CDR3 DNA: TGTGCCAGCCGGATGGTCTGGGGCACTGAAGCTTTCTTT. Supplemented by reference TRBV2 and TRBJ1-1, the full variable domain reads EPEVTQTPSHQVTQMGQEVILRCVPISNHLYFYWYRQILGQKVEFLVSFYNNEISEKSEIFDDQFSVERPDGSNFTLKIRSTKLEDSAMYFCASRMVWGTEAFFGQGTRLTVV.

The chain couples TRBV20-1 to TRBJ2-2; D is ambiguous. Germline CDR1 reads DFQATT; CDR2 reads SNEGSKA (reference sequence). The length of the CDR3 is 13 residues. The ends were cut back, 3 bases at V and 3 bases at J, with 8 bases in the middle. The CDR3 reads CSASWTDTGELFF. The CDR3, as DNA: TGCAGTGCTAGTTGGACGGACACCGGGGAGCTGTTTTTT.

This sequence joins TRBV19 and TRBJ1-3; D not resolved. V was pared by 5 bases and J by 4 bases, with 9 bases between. This CDR3 is built from 13 residues. CDR1 and CDR2 (germline): LNHDA, SQIVND (reference sequence). CDR3 nucleotide sequence: TGTGCCAGTAGTTTCTTCTCGGGAAACACCATATATTTT. This translates into CASSFFSGNTIYF.

This clone was observed once. This chain links TRBV4-3 with TRBJ2-1; 16 bases line up with TRBD2. The junction had 13 bases not matched to a gene; V was cut back by 4 bases and J by 7 bases. This CDR3 has 19 amino acids. Germline CDR1 and CDR2: LGHNA and YSLEER. The DNA of the CDR3 is TGCGCCAGCAGCCCCATCCCCCATGGGACTAGCGGGGGGGGGAATGAGCAGTTCTTC. It is translated as CASSPIPHGTSGGGNEQFF.

The chain is built from TRBV9 and TRBJ2-5; D may be TRBD1 (6 bases). The CDR3 is 13 residues long. From germline, CDR1 is SGDLS and CDR2 YYNGEE. Trimming pared 4 bases from V and 1 base from J, leaving 8 bases between. CDR3 DNA: TGTGCCAGCAGCACAGGGATCCAAGAGACCCAGTACTTC. It codes for CASSTGIQETQYF.

This chain joins TRBV10-3 and TRBJ1-1; possibly TRBD1 for D (5 bases). CDR1 is ENHRY, CDR2 SYGVKD, per germline. The CDR3 is made up of 13 amino acids. V lost 2 bases, J lost 4 bases, and 8 bases lay in between. CDR3 nucleotide sequence: TGTGCCATCAGTGAGAGGGGAACCACTGAAGCTTTCTTT. It encodes CAISERGTTEAFF.

This clone was seen a single time. The chain recombines TRBV11-2 with TRBJ1-4; D unclear. This CDR3 contains 13 residues. CDR1 is SGHAT, CDR2 FQNNGV, per germline. V lost 7 bases to trimming and J lost 1 base, with 7 bases between them. The CDR3 bases are TGTGCCAGCACCCGCGGAACTAATGAAAAACTGTTTTTT. It specifies CASTRGTNEKLFF.

J is TRBJ1-6 and V is TRBV12-3 or TRBV12-4; no clear D. V lost 3 bases to trimming and J lost 8 bases, with 8 bases between them. The CDR3 consists of 13 residues. The CDR3 protein is CASSFSYDSPLHF. The DNA of the CDR3 is TGTGCCAGCAGTTTTTCTTACGATTCACCCCTCCACTTT.

This rearrangement joins TRBV19 to TRBJ1-5; unclear D gene. Germline V gene sequence: CDR1 LNHDA, CDR2 SQIVND (reference sequence). The CDR3 runs to 11 residues. V lost 3 bases and J lost 9, with 6 bases in between. CDR3 bases: TGTGCCAGTAGTATTAAGGGGCCCCAGCATTTT. Translation gives CASSIKGPQHF.

The chain links TRBV2 to TRBJ1-1; no definite D call. The ends were cut back, 7 bases at V and 10 bases at J, with 13 bases in the middle. The germline gives CDR1 SNHLY, CDR2 FYNNEI. The CDR3 has 11 residues. The CDR3 DNA is TGTGCCAGCAACCCCTCCTGGCGAGCTTTCTTT. It yields the protein CASNPSWRAFF.

This rearrangement joins TRBV6-5 to TRBJ2-3; 7 bases agree with TRBD2. V shed 6 bases, J shed 0 bases, and the junction held 6 bases outside the gene matches. This CDR3 has 15 residues. Germline CDR1 MNHEY, CDR2 SVGAGI. The CDR3 DNA sequence: TGTGCCAGCAGGCCGGCGGGGGATAGCACAGATACGCAGTATTTT. Protein: CASRPAGDSTDTQYF.

V usage is TRBV6-2 or TRBV6-3 and J usage is TRBJ1-5, with TRBD1 matching over 8 bases. The V segment lost 5 bases and the J segment 2 bases; nucleotides outside the gene matches: 5. Germline CDR1 and CDR2: MNHEY and SVGEGT. CDR3 length equals 15 residues. The CDR3 DNA follows: TGTGCCAGCAGTAAGACAGGGGAGGGCAATCAGCCCCAGCATTTT. It encodes CASSKTGEGNQPQHF.

This chain connects TRBV5-4 to TRBJ2-2, with D perhaps given as TRBD1 or TRBD2 (5 bases each). Trimming left V 3 bases short and J 4 bases short, with 10 bases between. The CDR3 spans 14 residues. Germline CDR1 reads SGHNT; CDR2 reads YYREEE (reference sequence). CDR3 DNA: TGTGCCAGCAGCTCCTCGGGACCCACCGGGGAGCTGTTTTTT. Its protein product is CASSSSGPTGELFF.

Notes on this clone: Distinct nucleotide sequences in the sample also encode this CDR3. The chain recombines TRBV28 with TRBJ2-2; no definite D call. Germline CDR1 MDHEN, CDR2 SYDVKM. Trimming left V 5 bases short and J 0 bases short, with 10 bases between. The CDR3 extends over 15 amino acids. The CDR3 here is CASSPQTANTGELFF. CDR3 nucleotide sequence: TGTGCCAGCAGTCCTCAAACCGCGAACACCGGGGAGCTGTTTTTT. The full variable domain, completed using reference TRBV28 and TRBJ2-2, is DVKVTQSSRYLVKRTGEKVFLECVQDMDHENMFWYRQDPGLGLRLIYFSYDVKMKEKGDIPEGYSVSREKKERFSLILESASTNQTSMYLCASSPQTANTGELFFGEGSRLTVL.

The gene calls are TRBV24-1 and TRBJ2-3, with 10 bases that match TRBD2. This CDR3 has 16 residues. Germline V gene data show CDR1 as KGHDR and CDR2 as SFDVKD. After removal of 3 bases from V and 7 bases from J, the junction contained 9 bases not matched to a gene. CDR3 sequence (DNA): TGTGCCACCAGTGATCGAAGCGGGGGGGCGTTGTATACGCAGTATTTT. This translates into CATSDRSGGALYTQYF.

The CDR3 sequence: CASSIGDRVGEQYF. The CDR3 coding sequence is TGTGCCAGTAGTATAGGGGACAGGGTGGGCGAGCAGTACTTC. V gene TRBV19 combines with J gene TRBJ2-7, with 9 positions matching TRBD1. CDR3 length equals 14 residues. Germline V gene sequence: CDR1 LNHDA, CDR2 SQIVND (reference sequence). Germline trimming cut 1 base from V and 6 bases from J; bases unmatched to any gene: 4.

The rearrangement uses TRBV5-6 and TRBJ1-2, with TRBD1 identical over 8 bases. The CDR3 spans 13 residues. Germline CDR1 SGHDT, CDR2 YYEEEE. The junction had 4 bases not matched to a gene; V was cut back by 0 bases and J by 9 bases. CDR3 DNA sequence: TGTGCCAGCAGCTTGGACAGGGGGGTTCGCTACACCTTC. This gives the protein CASSLDRGVRYTF.

This clone occurred a few times. This chain joins TRBV2 and TRBJ2-3; 10 nucleotides line up with TRBD2. Germline V CDR1 and CDR2: SNHLY, FYNNEI. V was pared by 8 bases and J by 2 bases, with 7 bases of the junction left unmatched. This CDR3 is 15 amino acids long. CDR3 residues: CASVVAGGPTDTQYF. DNA for the CDR3: TGTGCCAGCGTCGTAGCGGGGGGCCCCACAGATACGCAGTATTTT.

CDR3 protein: CADREFSYNEQFF. The CDR3 nucleotides are TGTGCCGACCGAGAGTTCTCCTACAATGAGCAGTTCTTC. The V gene is TRBV2, the J gene TRBJ2-1, with D unclear. The ends were cut back, 11 bases at V and 0 bases at J, with 11 bases in the middle. The germline V gene has CDR1 SNHLY and CDR2 FYNNEI. This CDR3 has 13 amino acids. Filled out from reference TRBV2 and TRBJ2-1, the complete variable domain reads EPEVTQTPSHQVTQMGQEVILRCVPISNHLYFYWYRQILGQKVEFLVSFYNNEISEKSEIFDDQFSVERPDGSNFTLKIRSTKLEDSAMYFCADREFSYNEQFFGPGTRLTVL.

V usage is TRBV4-2 and J usage is TRBJ1-2; no definite D call. CDR3 length: 14 amino acids. Trimming cost V 2 bases and J 2 bases, with 9 bases left between them. The V gene's germline CDR1 is LGHNA and CDR2 YNFKEQ. The CDR3 DNA reads TGTGCCAGCAGCCAAATAGTCGAAAACTATGGCTACACCTTC. This sequence encodes CASSQIVENYGYTF.